Only a few counts were recorded for the clone carrying this TCR beta chain. The antigen is undetermined. The data were obtained in a study of T-cell reconstitution after alpha-beta-depleted transplantation in children. Whole-study results and caveats: About two months after transplant, alpha-beta T cells reportedly came from several hundred expanded graft clones. One year post-transplant, T-cell counts and diversity were largely derived from T cells produced anew. Recipient T cells and thymic progenitors that survived were the source of the high TCRbeta diversity seen at day 60 in some patients.

Trimming took off 3 bases at V and 3 bases at J, with 11 bases between the two ends. This CDR3 is built from 15 residues. CDR1 KGHDR and CDR2 SFDVKD come from the germline V gene. A library of TCRbeta sequences, prepared with unique molecular identifiers, was generated. TCRdb independently ran MiXCR on the PCR reads; one entry per CDR3 protein. This table holds about 400,000 distinct CDR3 sequences, around 15% found once. The starting material was PBMCs, mostly from graft donor cells, obtained 360 days after TCRalphabeta/CD19-depleted stem cell transplant. The clonotype was recovered from a boy under three years old who had a stem cell transplant for Wiskott-Aldrich syndrome, so the T cells may come from the graft donor. J is TRBJ2-1 and V is TRBV24-1; D possibly corresponds to TRBD2 (5 bases). CDR3 sequence reads: CATSDALGVYNEQFF. CDR3 nucleotides: TGTGCCACCAGTGATGCCCTCGGGGTCTACAATGAGCAGTTCTTC.